These 4 T cell receptor beta chains originate from one sample sequenced in a study of control samples from healthy donors and cancer patients. Here immunoSEQ multiplex PCR was the method, and the copy in TCRdb shows in-frame clones only, minus some. Here the sample spans roughly 69,000 clones, approximately 83% being singletons. Sequenced material: blood. The receptors stem from a man in his sixties in good health.

The table lists this clone with a few counts. The chain has TRBV6-5 and TRBJ2-1; perhaps TRBD1 as D (6 bases). The CDR3 contains 15 residues. V lost 3 bases, J lost 5 bases, and 14 bases lay in between. CDR1 is MNHEY, CDR2 SVGAGI, per germline. This CDR3 reads CASSYEGGLDNEQFF. CDR3 DNA sequence: TGTGCCAGCAGTTATGAAGGGGGTCTCGACAATGAGCAGTTCTTC.

This CDR3 reads CASSRRVDTEAFF. DNA of the CDR3: TGTGCCAGCAGCCGGAGGGTGGACACTGAAGCTTTCTTT. The rearrangement uses TRBV3-1 (or the pseudogene TRBV3-2) and TRBJ1-1; D remains unclear. The CDR3 covers 13 residues. Between the trimmed V and J ends, which lost 4 bases and 3 bases, there was a span of 9 bases. Germline CDR1 is LGHDT and CDR2 is YNNKEL (reference sequence).

This clone was observed a single time. The chain employs TRBV29-1 and TRBJ2-1, with a tentative D call TRBD2 (7 bases). V gave up 2 bases and J gave up 4 bases, with 15 bases separating them. The CDR3 has 15 amino acids. Germline V gene lookup returns CDR1 SQVTM and CDR2 ANQGSEA. The CDR3 spells CSVELWEGGYNEQFF. The CDR3 bases are TGCAGCGTTGAATTGTGGGAGGGGGGATACAATGAGCAGTTCTTC.

The V call is TRBV27, the J call TRBJ1-2, with a weak D call TRBD1 (5 bases). This CDR3 contains 13 residues. The germline V gene has CDR1 MNHEY and CDR2 SMNVEV (reference sequence). V was clipped by 2 bases and J by 5 bases, with 9 bases between them. This CDR3 is CASSLEEGYGYTF. The CDR3 coding sequence is TGTGCCAGCAGTTTAGAAGAGGGGTATGGCTACACCTTC.